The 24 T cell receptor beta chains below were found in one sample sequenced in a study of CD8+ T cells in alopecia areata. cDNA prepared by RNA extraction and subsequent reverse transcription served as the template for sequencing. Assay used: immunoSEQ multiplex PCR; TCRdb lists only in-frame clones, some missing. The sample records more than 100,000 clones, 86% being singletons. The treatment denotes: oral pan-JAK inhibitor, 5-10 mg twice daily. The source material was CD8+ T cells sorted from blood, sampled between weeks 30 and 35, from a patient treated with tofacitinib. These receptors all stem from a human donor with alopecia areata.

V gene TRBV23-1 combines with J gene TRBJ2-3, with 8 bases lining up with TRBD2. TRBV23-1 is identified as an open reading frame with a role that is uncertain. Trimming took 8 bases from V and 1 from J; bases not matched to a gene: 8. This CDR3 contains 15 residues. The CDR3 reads CASFLGGEGTDTQYF. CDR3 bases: TGCGCCAGCTTTCTCGGGGGGGAGGGCACAGATACGCAGTATTTT.

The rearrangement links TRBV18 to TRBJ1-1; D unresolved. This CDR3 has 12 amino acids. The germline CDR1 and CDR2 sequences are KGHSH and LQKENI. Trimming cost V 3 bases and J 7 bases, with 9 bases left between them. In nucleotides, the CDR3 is TGTGCCAGCTCACCCCGGGGTTTTGAAGCTTTCTTT. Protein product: CASSPRGFEAFF.

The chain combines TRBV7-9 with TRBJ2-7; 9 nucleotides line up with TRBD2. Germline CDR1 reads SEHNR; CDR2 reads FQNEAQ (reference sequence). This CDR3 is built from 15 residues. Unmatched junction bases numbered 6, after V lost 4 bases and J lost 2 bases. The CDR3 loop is CASSWAGTSPYEQYF. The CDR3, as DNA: TGTGCCAGCAGCTGGGCCGGGACTAGCCCCTACGAGCAGTACTTC.

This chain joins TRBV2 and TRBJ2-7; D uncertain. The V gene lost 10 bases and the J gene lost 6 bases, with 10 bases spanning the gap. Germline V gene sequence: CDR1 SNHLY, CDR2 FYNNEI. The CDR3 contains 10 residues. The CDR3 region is CATREAEQYF. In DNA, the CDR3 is TGTGCCACCCGTGAGGCCGAGCAGTACTTC. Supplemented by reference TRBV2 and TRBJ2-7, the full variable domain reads EPEVTQTPSHQVTQMGQEVILRCVPISNHLYFYWYRQILGQKVEFLVSFYNNEISEKSEIFDDQFSVERPDGSNFTLKIRSTKLEDSAMYFCATREAEQYFGPGTRLTVT.

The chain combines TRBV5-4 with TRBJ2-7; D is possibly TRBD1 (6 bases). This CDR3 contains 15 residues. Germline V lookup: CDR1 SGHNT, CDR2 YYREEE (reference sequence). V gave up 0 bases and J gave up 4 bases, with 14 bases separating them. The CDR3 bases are TGTGCCAGCAGCTTGGGGTTAACTACAGGGTACGAGCAGTACTTC. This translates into CASSLGLTTGYEQYF.

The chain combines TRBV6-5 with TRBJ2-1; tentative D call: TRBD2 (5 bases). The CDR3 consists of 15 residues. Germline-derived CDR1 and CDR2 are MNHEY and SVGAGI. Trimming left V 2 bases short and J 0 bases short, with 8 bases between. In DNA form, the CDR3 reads TGTGCCAGCAGTTACCCGGGGAACTCCTACAATGAGCAGTTCTTC. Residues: CASSYPGNSYNEQFF.

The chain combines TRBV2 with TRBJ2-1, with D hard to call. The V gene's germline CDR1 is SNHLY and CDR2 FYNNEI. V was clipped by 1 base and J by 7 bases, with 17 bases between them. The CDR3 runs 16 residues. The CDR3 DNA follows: TGTGCCAGCAGTGAAGACCCCGGATGGGCACGAAATGAGCAGTTCTTC. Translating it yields CASSEDPGWARNEQFF.

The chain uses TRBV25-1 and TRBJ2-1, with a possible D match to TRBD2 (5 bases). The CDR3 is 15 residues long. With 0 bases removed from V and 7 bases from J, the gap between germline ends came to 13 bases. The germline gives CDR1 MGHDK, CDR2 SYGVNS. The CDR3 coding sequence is TGTGCCAGCAGTGAATATCGGAGGAGGCGGAATGAGCAGTTCTTC. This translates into CASSEYRRRRNEQFF.

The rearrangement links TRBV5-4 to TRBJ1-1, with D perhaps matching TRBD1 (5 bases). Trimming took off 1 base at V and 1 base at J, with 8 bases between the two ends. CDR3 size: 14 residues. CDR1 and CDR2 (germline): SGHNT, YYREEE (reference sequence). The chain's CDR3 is CASSLWGGNTEAFF. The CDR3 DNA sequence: TGTGCCAGCAGCTTGTGGGGGGGGAACACTGAAGCTTTCTTT.

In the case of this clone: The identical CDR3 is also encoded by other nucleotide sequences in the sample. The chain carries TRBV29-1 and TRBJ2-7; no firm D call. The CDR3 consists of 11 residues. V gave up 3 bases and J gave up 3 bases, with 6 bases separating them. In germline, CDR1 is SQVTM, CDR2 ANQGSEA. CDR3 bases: TGCAGCGTTGAGGTCGACTACGAGCAGTACTTC. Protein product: CSVEVDYEQYF.

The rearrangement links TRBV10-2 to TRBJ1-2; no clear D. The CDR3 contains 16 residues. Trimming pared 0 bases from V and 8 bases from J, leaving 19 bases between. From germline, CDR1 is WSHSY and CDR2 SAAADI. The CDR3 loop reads CASSESYVGRPGGYTF. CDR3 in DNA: TGCGCCAGCAGTGAGTCTTACGTTGGCCGCCCCGGGGGCTACACCTTC.

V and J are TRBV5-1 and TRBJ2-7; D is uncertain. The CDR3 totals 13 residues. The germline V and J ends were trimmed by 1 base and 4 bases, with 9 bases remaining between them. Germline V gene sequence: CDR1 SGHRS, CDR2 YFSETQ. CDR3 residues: CASSLQESYEQYF. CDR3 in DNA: TGCGCCAGCAGCTTGCAGGAGTCTTACGAGCAGTACTTC.

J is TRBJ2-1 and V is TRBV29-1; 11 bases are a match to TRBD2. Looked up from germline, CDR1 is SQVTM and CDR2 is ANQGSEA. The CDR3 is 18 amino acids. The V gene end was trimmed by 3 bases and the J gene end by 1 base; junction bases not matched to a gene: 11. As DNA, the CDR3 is TGCAGCGTTGACGGGACTAGCGGCCAGGGGCGGTCCTACAATGAGCAGTTCTTC. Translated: CSVDGTSGQGRSYNEQFF.

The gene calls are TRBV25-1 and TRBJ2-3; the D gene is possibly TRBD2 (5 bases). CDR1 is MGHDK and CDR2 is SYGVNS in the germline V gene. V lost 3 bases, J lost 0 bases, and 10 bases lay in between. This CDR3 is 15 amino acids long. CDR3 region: CASSESGFSTDTQYF. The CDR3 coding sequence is TGTGCCAGCAGTGAGAGCGGATTTAGCACAGATACGCAGTATTTT.

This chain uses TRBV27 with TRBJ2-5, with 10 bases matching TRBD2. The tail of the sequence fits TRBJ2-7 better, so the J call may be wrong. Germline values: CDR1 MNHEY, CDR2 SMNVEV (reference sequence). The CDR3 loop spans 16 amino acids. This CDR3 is CASSLTAGLALYEQYF. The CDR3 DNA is TGTGCCAGCAGTTTGACTGCGGGACTAGCGTTGTACGAGCAGTACTTC.

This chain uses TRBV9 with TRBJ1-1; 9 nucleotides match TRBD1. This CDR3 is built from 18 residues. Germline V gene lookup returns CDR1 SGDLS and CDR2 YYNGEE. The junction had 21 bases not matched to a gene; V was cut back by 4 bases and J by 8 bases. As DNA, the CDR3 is TGTGCCAGCAGCACGCGGCGGGATGCACAGGGGGCGAAAAGGGAAGCTTTCTTT. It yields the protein CASSTRRDAQGAKREAFF. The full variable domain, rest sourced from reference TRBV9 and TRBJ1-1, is DSGVTQTPKHLITATGQRVTLRCSPRSGDLSVYWYQQSLDQGLQFLIQYYNGEERAKGNILERFSAQQFPDLHSELNLSSLELGDSALYFCASSTRRDAQGAKREAFFGQGTRLTVV.

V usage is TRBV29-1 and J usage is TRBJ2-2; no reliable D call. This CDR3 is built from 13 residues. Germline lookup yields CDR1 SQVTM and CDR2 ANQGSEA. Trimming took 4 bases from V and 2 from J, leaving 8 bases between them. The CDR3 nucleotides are TGCAGCGTTGTAAGGGTCAACACCGGGGAGCTGTTTTTT. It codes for CSVVRVNTGELFF.

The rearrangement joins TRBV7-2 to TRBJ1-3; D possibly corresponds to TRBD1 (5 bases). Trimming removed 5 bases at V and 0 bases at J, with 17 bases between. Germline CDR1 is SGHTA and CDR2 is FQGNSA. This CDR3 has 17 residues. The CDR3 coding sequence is TGTGCCAGCAGCGAATGGGGACGGGACGCCTCTGGAAACACCATATATTTT. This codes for CASSEWGRDASGNTIYF.

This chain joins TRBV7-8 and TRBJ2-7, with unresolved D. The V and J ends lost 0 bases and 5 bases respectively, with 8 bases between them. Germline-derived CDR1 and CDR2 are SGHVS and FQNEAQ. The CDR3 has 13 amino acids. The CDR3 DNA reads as TGTGCCAGCAGCTTAGCAAATTACCACGAGCAGTACTTC. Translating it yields CASSLANYHEQYF.

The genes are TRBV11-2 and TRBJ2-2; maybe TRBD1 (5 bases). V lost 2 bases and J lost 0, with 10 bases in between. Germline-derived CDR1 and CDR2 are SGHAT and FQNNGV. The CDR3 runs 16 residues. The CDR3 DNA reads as TGTGCCAGCAGCTTATGGGGCCGTTCGAACACCGGGGAGCTGTTTTTT. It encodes CASSLWGRSNTGELFF.

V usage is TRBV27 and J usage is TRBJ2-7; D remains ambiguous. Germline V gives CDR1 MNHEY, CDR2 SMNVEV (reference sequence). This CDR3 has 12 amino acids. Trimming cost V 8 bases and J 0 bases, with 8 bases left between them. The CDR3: CASGRSSYEQYF. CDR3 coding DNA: TGTGCCAGCGGTAGGAGCTCCTACGAGCAGTACTTC.

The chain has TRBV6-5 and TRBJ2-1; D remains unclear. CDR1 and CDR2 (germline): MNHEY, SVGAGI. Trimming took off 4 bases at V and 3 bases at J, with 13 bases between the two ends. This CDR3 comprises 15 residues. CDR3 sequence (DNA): TGTGCCAGCAGTTCTCTCGCCCCCGGCTACAATGAGCAGTTCTTC. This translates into CASSSLAPGYNEQFF.

CDR3 DNA sequence: TGTGCCAGCAGAGGCTGGACAGTCCAATTGAGCTCCTACAATGAGCAGTTCTTC. Translating it yields CASRGWTVQLSSYNEQFF. V usage is TRBV2 and J usage is TRBJ2-1; TRBD1 might be the D (6 bases). The CDR3 runs 18 residues. CDR1 SNHLY and CDR2 FYNNEI come from the germline V gene. V was shortened by 6 bases and J by 0 bases, with 21 bases between the two germline ends.

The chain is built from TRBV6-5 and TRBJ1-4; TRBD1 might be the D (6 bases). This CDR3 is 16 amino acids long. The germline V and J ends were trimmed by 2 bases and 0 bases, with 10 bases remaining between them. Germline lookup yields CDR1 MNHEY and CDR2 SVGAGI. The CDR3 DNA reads TGTGCCAGCAGTTACAGGGGGGTTACAACTAATGAAAAACTGTTTTTT. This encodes CASSYRGVTTNEKLFF.